One sample yielded the 14 T cell receptor beta chains listed below, sequenced in a study of cytomegalovirus exposure and HLA in healthy donors. PCR primers comprised 60 Vbeta and 13 Jbeta primers. TCRdb's copy holds only in-frame clones and misses some; the assay was immunoSEQ multiplex PCR. Of 180,000 or so clones in the sample, 65% to 80% were seen once. The sequenced sample was PBMCs. These receptors came from a woman aged 30 to 39 in good health and CMV-seropositive.

The chain has TRBV7-8 and TRBJ2-5; TRBD1 aligns across 10 bases. The CDR3 length is 17 residues. V lost 3 bases to trimming and J lost 2 bases; unmatched junction nucleotides: 9. CDR1 is SGHVS, CDR2 FQNEAQ, per germline. This CDR3 reads CASSLTGQGLEQETQYF. In DNA, the CDR3 is TGTGCCAGCAGCTTGACGGGACAGGGGTTAGAGCAAGAGACCCAGTACTTC.

The chain has TRBV2 and TRBJ2-7, with unresolved D. The CDR3 spans 15 residues. Trimming took 1 base from V and 0 from J, leaving 10 bases between them. Germline CDR1 SNHLY, CDR2 FYNNEI. CDR3 region: CASSEDFVASYEQYF. The DNA for the CDR3 is TGTGCCAGCAGTGAAGATTTTGTAGCCTCCTACGAGCAGTACTTC.

This clone was seen just once. The chain is built from TRBV5-1 and TRBJ1-2; perhaps TRBD1 as D (6 bases). The V end was cut by 1 base, the J end by 0 bases, with 13 bases between. CDR3 size: 16 residues. The germline gives CDR1 SGHRS, CDR2 YFSETQ. The CDR3 reads CASSLSQGIPNYGYTF. CDR3 DNA: TGCGCCAGCAGCTTGTCACAGGGTATCCCTAACTATGGCTACACCTTC.

The chain links TRBV5-6 to TRBJ2-1; no definite D call. There are 11 residues in the CDR3. V shed 4 bases and J shed 12 bases, with 11 bases lying between them. From germline, CDR1 is SGHDT and CDR2 YYEEEE. CDR3 loop: CASSTTAAQFF. The DNA for the CDR3 is TGTGCCAGCAGCACGACCGCGGCGCAGTTCTTC. The entire variable domain, with the rest obtained from reference TRBV5-6 and TRBJ2-1, is as follows: DAGVTQSPTHLIKTRGQQVTLRCSPKSGHDTVSWYQQALGQGPQFIFQYYEEEERQRGNFPDRFSGHQFPNYSSELNVNALLLGDSALYLCASSTTAAQFFGPGTRLTVL.

As regards this clone: Other DNA sequences within the sample encode an identical CDR3. V and J are TRBV5-1 and TRBJ1-3; no clear D. The CDR3 has 15 residues. The germline V gene encodes CDR1 SGHRS and CDR2 YFSETQ. V was trimmed by 0 bases and J by 0 bases, leaving 7 bases between them. The CDR3 here is CASSLAGSSGNTIYF. CDR3 in DNA: TGCGCCAGCAGCTTGGCAGGTTCCTCTGGAAACACCATATATTTT.

The chain uses TRBV9 and TRBJ2-2, with D possibly matching TRBD1 (6 bases). The V end lost 2 bases, the J end lost 5 bases, and 13 bases lay between the germline ends. CDR3 length: 15 amino acids. The V gene's germline CDR1 is SGDLS and CDR2 YYNGEE. CDR3 region: CASSVAQGKTGELFF. The CDR3 nucleotides are TGTGCCAGCAGCGTTGCCCAGGGGAAAACCGGGGAGCTGTTTTTT.

J is TRBJ2-7 and V is TRBV7-7; 9 positions match TRBD1. CDR1 and CDR2 from the germline V gene are SSHAT and FNYEAQ (reference sequence). This CDR3 region has 15 residues. V lost 4 bases to trimming and J lost 3 bases; unmatched junction nucleotides: 7. The CDR3 loop reads CASSSGQGYGYEQYF. CDR3 sequence (DNA): TGTGCCAGCAGCTCCGGACAGGGGTATGGCTACGAGCAGTACTTC.

This clone was seen more than once but under ten times. The rearrangement uses TRBV6-1 and TRBJ2-3, with D perhaps TRBD1 (5 bases). CDR3 length equals 14 residues. CDR1 and CDR2 (germline): MNHNS, SASEGT. V was clipped by 1 base and J by 4 bases, with 9 bases between them. CDR3 coding DNA: TGTGCCAGCAGTGAAGGGCAGGGTTCAGATACGCAGTATTTT. Protein: CASSEGQGSDTQYF.

Regarding this clone: An end of the junction does not agree with germline; a read error may underlie this. This chain uses TRBV4-1 with TRBJ2-7, with TRBD1 identical over 11 bases. This CDR3 has 14 residues. Per the germline V gene, CDR1 is MGHRA and CDR2 is YSYEKL. CDR3 DNA sequence: TGCGCCAGCAGCCCCGGGACAGGGGGTTCGAGTCCTAACTTC. Residues: CASSPGTGGSSPNF.

The chain links TRBV30 to TRBJ2-1, with D perhaps matching TRBD2 (6 bases). V lost 5 bases and J 10 bases, leaving 12 bases between the germline ends. The CDR3 is 11 residues long. CDR1 GTSNPN and CDR2 SVGIG come from the germline V gene (reference sequence). The DNA for the CDR3 is TGTGCCTGGGGAGGACTATCAGAGCAGTTCTTC. This translates into CAWGGLSEQFF. The whole variable domain, remainder taken from reference TRBV30 and TRBJ2-1, is SQTIHQWPATLVQPVGSPLSLECTVEGTSNPNLYWYRQAAGRGLQLLFYSVGIGQISSEVPQNLSASRPQDRQFILSSKKLLLSDSGFYLCAWGGLSEQFFGPGTRLTVL.

V usage is TRBV4-2 and J usage is TRBJ2-1; TRBD2 might be the D (7 bases). Per the germline V gene, CDR1 is LGHNA and CDR2 is YNFKEQ. The CDR3 runs 14 residues. Trimming removed 4 bases from V and 5 bases from J, with 12 bases in between. The CDR3 here is CASSRGGADNEQFF. Written as DNA, the CDR3 is TGTGCCAGCAGCCGGGGGGGGGCGGACAATGAGCAGTTCTTC.

The V and J genes are TRBV7-2 and TRBJ2-1; maybe TRBD2 (6 bases). The CDR3 loop spans 16 amino acids. Germline V gene sequence: CDR1 SGHTA, CDR2 FQGNSA. V dropped 0 bases and J dropped 4 bases, with 13 bases sitting between them. The CDR3 sequence is CASSLALRLDYNEQFF. CDR3 DNA sequence: TGTGCCAGCAGCTTAGCTCTGAGACTAGATTACAATGAGCAGTTCTTC.

Remarks on this clone: The germline gene is not matched at one end of the junction; a read error may be the cause. V is TRBV7-2 and J is TRBJ1-3; a weak D match, TRBD1 (6 bases). The CDR3 totals 14 residues. CDR1 and CDR2 (germline): SGHTA, FQGNSA. In nucleotides, the CDR3 is TGTGCCAGCAGCTTAGTTCAGGGGCAAAACACCGTATATTTT. Its translation is CASSLVQGQNTVYF.

The genes are TRBV4-1 and TRBJ2-4; no firm D call. CDR1 is MGHRA, CDR2 YSYEKL, per germline. V lost 4 bases to trimming and J lost 7 bases, with 14 bases between them. The CDR3 loop spans 14 amino acids. The CDR3 nucleotides read TGCGCCAGCAGCCCGACACTCGCTGAGAACATTCAGTACTTC. Protein sequence: CASSPTLAENIQYF.